This T cell receptor beta chain is from a study of blood T cell repertoires in COVID-19. Overall study context: Acute and convalescent COVID-19 specimens originated in the United States, Italy and Spain.

Authors' data handling: Amplification of reference gene primers provided the estimated nucleated cell counts. Method: immunoSEQ multiplex PCR; TCRdb's copy keeps in-frame clones and lacks some. The D gene and trimming were derived from the DNA, and the V and J assignments and clone size from that table. The table records around 430,000 clones, about 86% of them present only once. Sequencing used PBMCs or T cells enriched from blood (not recorded which). This sequence was found in a woman aged 45-65 years who had recovered from COVID-19.

The CDR3 nucleotides read TGTGCCAGCAGGGACAGAGACACCGGGGAGCTGTTTTTT. Translating gives CASRDRDTGELFF. This sequence joins TRBV27 and TRBJ2-2; D possibly corresponds to TRBD1 (6 bases). V lost 6 bases and J lost 3, with 8 bases in between. The CDR3 extends over 13 amino acids. CDR1 and CDR2 from the germline V gene are MNHEY and SMNVEV (reference sequence).